Listed below are T cell receptor beta chains from one sample, sequenced in a study of blood T cell repertoires in COVID-19. TCRdb keeps only in-frame clones here, not all; method: immunoSEQ multiplex PCR. The sample includes approximately 200,000 clones, roughly 80% of them seen just once. The specimen was PBMCs or T cells enriched from blood (not recorded which). These receptors were obtained from a man aged 35 to 55 who had recovered from COVID-19. Both conserved end residues are part of each CDR3. D genes are given only for firm matches. Clone size is shown for a subset of rows, as once, few, many or a class of expanded clone.

V gene	J gene	D gene	clone size	CDR3 protein	CDR3 DNA
TRBV9	TRBJ2-2	TRBD1	NA	CASSAQTGETGELFF	TGTGCCAGCAGCGCTCAGACAGGGGAGACCGGGGAGCTGTTTTTT
TRBV12-3/TRBV12-4	TRBJ2-1	TRBD1	NA	CASSTGTVNEQFF	TGTGCCAGCTCCACCGGGACAGTGAATGAGCAGTTCTTC
TRBV27	TRBJ1-4	NA	NA	CASSFDRNNEKLFF	TGTGCCAGCAGTTTTGACAGAAATAATGAAAAACTGTTTTTT
TRBV19	TRBJ2-7	TRBD1	NA	CATAVTGQQTYEQYF	TGTGCCACCGCAGTGACGGGACAGCAAACCTACGAGCAGTACTTC
TRBV28	TRBJ2-5	TRBD1	NA	CASSFTGEETQYF	TGTGCCAGCAGCTTTACAGGGGAAGAGACCCAGTACTTC
TRBV25-1	TRBJ1-4	NA	NA	CASSEYGSGLSNEKLFF	TGTGCCAGCAGTGAATATGGATCCGGGTTATCTAATGAAAAACTGTTTTTT
TRBV4-1	TRBJ1-5	TRBD1	NA	CASSQEGQGGNQPQHF	TGCGCCAGCAGCCAAGAGGGACAGGGGGGCAATCAGCCCCAGCATTTT
TRBV18	TRBJ2-5	TRBD1	NA	CASSRTGDQETQYF	TGTGCCAGCTCGCGGACAGGGGACCAAGAGACCCAGTACTTC
TRBV5-1	TRBJ2-5	NA	NA	CASSLPEETQYF	TGCGCCAGCAGCTTGCCCGAAGAGACCCAGTACTTC
TRBV2	TRBJ1-1	NA	NA	CASGDQGGYTEAFF	TGTGCCAGCGGCGACCAGGGTGGGTACACTGAAGCTTTCTTT
TRBV28	TRBJ2-7	TRBD1	NA	CASSFQGAQNEQYF	TGTGCCAGCAGTTTTCAGGGGGCGCAGAACGAGCAGTACTTC
TRBV4-3	TRBJ1-6	NA	NA	CASSPGLGSPLHF	TGCGCCAGCAGCCCGGGACTGGGGTCACCCCTCCACTTT
TRBV5-5	TRBJ1-1	TRBD1	NA	CASSLEDRAGINTEAFF	TGTGCCAGCAGCTTGGAGGACAGGGCGGGAATAAACACTGAAGCTTTCTTT
TRBV5-1	TRBJ2-1	NA	NA	CASSLAGVGQFF	TGCGCCAGCAGCTTGGCAGGGGTTGGGCAGTTCTTC
TRBV7-9	TRBJ1-2	NA	NA	CASSLEADYGYTF	TGTGCCAGCAGCCTAGAGGCGGACTATGGCTACACCTTC
TRBV4-3	TRBJ1-2	NA	NA	CASSHLQTARGYTF	TGCGCCAGCAGCCATCTCCAGACAGCACGGGGCTACACCTTC
TRBV7-2	TRBJ2-4	NA	few	CASSLGLENIQYF	TGTGCCAGCAGCCTGGGACTGGAAAACATTCAGTACTTC
TRBV7-8	TRBJ1-5	NA	NA	CASSLAEGLNQPQHF	TGTGCCAGCAGCTTAGCGGAGGGATTGAATCAGCCCCAGCATTTT
TRBV9	TRBJ1-3	NA	once	CASSSRQVLSGNTIYF	TGTGCCAGCAGCTCCCGACAGGTTCTCTCTGGAAACACCATATATTTT
TRBV27	TRBJ2-2	TRBD2	NA	CASNLREGLSTGELFF	TGTGCCAGCAATTTGCGGGAGGGCCTATCGACCGGGGAGCTGTTTTTT
TRBV12-3/TRBV12-4	TRBJ1-2	TRBD1	few	CASSPGQGYGYTF	TGTGCCAGCAGTCCGGGACAGGGGTATGGCTACACCTTC
TRBV3-1/TRBV3-2	TRBJ1-2	NA	NA	CASSQGGGLDSYGYTF	TGTGCCAGCAGCCAAGGAGGGGGTCTAGACTCTTATGGCTACACCTTC
TRBV30	TRBJ2-7	TRBD1	NA	CAWTGGGYEQYF	TGTGCCTGGACAGGGGGTGGTTACGAGCAGTACTTC
TRBV3-1/TRBV3-2	TRBJ2-5	NA	NA	CASSQSGQETQYF	TGTGCCAGCAGCCAATCGGGACAAGAGACCCAGTACTTC
TRBV6-5	TRBJ1-1	NA	NA	CASRRDFSNTEAFF	TGTGCCAGCAGGCGGGACTTTTCGAACACTGAAGCTTTCTTT
TRBV18	TRBJ1-2	TRBD1	NA	CASSPTGGYGYTF	TGTGCCAGCTCACCGACAGGGGGTTATGGCTACACCTTC
TRBV3-1/TRBV3-2	TRBJ1-4	NA	NA	CASSQLAAANEKLFF	TGTGCCAGCAGCCAATTGGCAGCGGCTAATGAAAAACTGTTTTTT
TRBV19	TRBJ1-1	TRBD1	NA	CASSTSTGNGYGGKAFF	TGTGCCAGTAGTACCTCGACAGGGAACGGCTATGGTGGAAAAGCTTTCTTT
TRBV27	TRBJ1-2	TRBD1	NA	CASSSAPDREGGYTF	TGTGCCAGCAGTTCGGCCCCGGACAGGGAGGGTGGCTACACCTTC
TRBV2	TRBJ2-5	TRBD1	NA	CASNPDRNQETQYF	TGTGCCAGCAATCCGGACAGGAACCAAGAGACCCAGTACTTC
TRBV4-3	TRBJ1-6	TRBD1	NA	CASSPQGANNSPLHF	TGCGCCAGCAGCCCACAGGGGGCGAATAATTCACCCCTCCACTTT
TRBV24-1	TRBJ2-3	TRBD2	NA	CATSDPSGRQQDTQYF	TGTGCCACCAGTGACCCCAGCGGGAGGCAGCAAGATACGCAGTATTTT
TRBV28	TRBJ1-2	TRBD1	NA	CASRDRGGNYGYTF	TGTGCCAGCAGGGACAGGGGAGGAAACTATGGCTACACCTTC